This T cell receptor (beta chain) was identified during a study of response to subunit inactivated influenza vaccine. Study observations and caveats: Seasonal influenza vaccination, on each occasion, was suggested by the authors to recruit few new T cells.

This clonotype showed up just a few times. Its antigen is unknown. The V end lost 0 bases, the J end lost 2 bases, and 15 bases lay between the germline ends. The CDR3 totals 16 residues. Germline V gene data show CDR1 as SGHRS and CDR2 as YFSETQ. TCRdb used MiXCR to reprocess the RT-PCR reads, holding one entry per CDR3 protein. The sample has 400,000 to 550,000 distinct CDR3 sequences; 25% are singletons. The J gene is TRBJ2-7, the V gene TRBV5-1; D may be TRBD2 (6 bases). The sequences come from CD4+ T cells sorted from PBMCs, collected more than 4 days after vaccination. The clonotype originates from a man aged 50 or older who received an inactivated influenza vaccine. CDR3 sequence reads: CASSLVGGRGTYEQYF. In DNA, the CDR3 is TGCGCCAGCAGCTTGGTAGGTGGCCGGGGGACCTACGAGCAGTACTTC.